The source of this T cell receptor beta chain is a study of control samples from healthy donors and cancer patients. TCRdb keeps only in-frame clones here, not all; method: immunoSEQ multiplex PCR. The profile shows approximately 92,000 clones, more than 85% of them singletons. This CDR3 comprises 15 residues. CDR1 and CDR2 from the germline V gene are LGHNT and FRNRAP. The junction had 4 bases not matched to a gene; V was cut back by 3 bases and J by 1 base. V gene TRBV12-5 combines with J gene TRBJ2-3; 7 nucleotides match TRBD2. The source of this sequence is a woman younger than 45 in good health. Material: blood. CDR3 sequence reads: CASGFGLAGTDTQYF. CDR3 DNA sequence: TGTGCTAGTGGTTTCGGGCTAGCGGGCACAGATACGCAGTATTTT.